Each of the 16 T cell receptor beta chains below was sequenced from the same sample in a study of T-cell reconstitution after alpha-beta-depleted transplantation in children listed by TCRdb under 2016. The treatment or condition label for this specimen denotes: allogeneic hematopoietic cell transplantation with graft depleted of TCRalphabeta T cells and CD19 B cells. The library was built by means of PCR. The listed sequencing device is Illumina HiSeq 2500. Molecular barcoding was employed in the preparation of TCR libraries, with unique molecular identifiers being used to normalize TCRbeta repertoire quantification. Clones were called with MiXCR by TCRdb after fastp trimmed the public reads at Q25, and only in-frame beta chains were retained. When rows share a CDR3 protein, they turn into one entry using the most common DNA and genes. The sample table lists approximately 980,000 distinct CDR3 sequences, about 29% of them with a count of one. The top ten clonotypes cover about 28% of the sample.

The source was PBMCs, mostly from graft donor cells, collected 360 days after TCRalphabeta/CD19-depleted stem cell transplant. The receptors were gathered from a boy younger than two who had a stem cell transplant for SCID, so the T cells may come from the graft donor.

V and J are TRBV5-1 and TRBJ2-7; D possibly uses TRBD1 or TRBD2 (5 bases each). Germline V gene lookup returns CDR1 SGHRS and CDR2 YFSETQ. The CDR3 is made up of 14 amino acids. The ends were cut back, 3 bases at V and 2 bases at J, with 12 bases in the middle. CDR3 residues: CASSWDGITYEQYF. The DNA for the CDR3 is TGCGCCAGCAGCTGGGACGGGATCACCTACGAGCAGTACTTC.

This chain uses TRBV10-3 with TRBJ2-2, with D perhaps assigned TRBD1 or TRBD2 (5 bases each). Trimming took off 3 bases at V and 6 bases at J, with 11 bases between the two ends. This CDR3 is 14 amino acids long. Looked up from germline, CDR1 is ENHRY and CDR2 is SYGVKD. CDR3 bases: TGTGCCATCAGTGATCTGGGGGTGTCCGGGGAGCTGTTTTTT. Translating it yields CAISDLGVSGELFF.

This clonotype has more than one count but fewer than ten. The chain recombines TRBV7-7 with TRBJ2-5; D may be TRBD1 or TRBD2 (5 bases each). Looked up from germline, CDR1 is SSHAT and CDR2 is FNYEAQ (reference sequence). The V gene lost 5 bases and the J gene lost 0 bases, with 13 bases spanning the gap. The CDR3 is 15 residues long. The CDR3 DNA reads TGTGCCAGCAGCCCTTACGGGACGAACCAAGAGACCCAGTACTTC. It yields the protein CASSPYGTNQETQYF.

The rearrangement links TRBV20-1 to TRBJ1-2, with D maybe TRBD1 (5 bases). Per the germline V gene, CDR1 is DFQATT and CDR2 is SNEGSKA (reference sequence). Trimming stripped 6 bases from V and 2 bases from J, with 13 bases between. The CDR3 spans 13 residues. CDR3 nucleotide sequence: TGCAGTGCGTGGGGAGGGGCGAACTATGGCTACACCTTC. Translated, it gives CSAWGGANYGYTF.

A note on this clonotype: The junction and the germline gene differ at one end; a read error may be behind it. V gene TRBV12-5 combines with J gene TRBJ2-7; possible D gene TRBD1, 5 bases. Germline V gives CDR1 LGHNT, CDR2 FRNRAP. The CDR3 contains 14 residues. The CDR3 reads CASGPPAGSYELYF. The CDR3 DNA reads as TGTGCTAGTGGTCCCCCAGCAGGGTCCTACGAGCTGTACTTC.

Worth noting for this clonotype: One end of the junction fails to match germline, which may point to a read error. The chain employs TRBV27 and TRBJ2-5, with no clear D. The CDR3 totals 16 residues. Germline CDR1 is MNHEY and CDR2 is SMNVEV (reference sequence). The CDR3 protein is CASSLSMAYGVYTQYF. For the CDR3, the DNA is TGTGCCAGCAGTCTATCCATGGCCTATGGGGTCTATACCCAGTACTTC.

The chain recombines TRBV12-5 with TRBJ1-1, with 9 positions matching TRBD1. The CDR3 has 15 residues. J was trimmed by 4 bases and V by 2 bases; bases with no gene match: 5. CDR1 and CDR2 from the germline V gene are LGHNT and FRNRAP. The CDR3 spells CASGLPRQGGTEAFF. CDR3 coding DNA: TGTGCTAGTGGTTTGCCAAGACAGGGGGGCACTGAAGCTTTCTTT. Full variable domain (outside the CDR3, taken from reference TRBV12-5 and TRBJ1-1): DARVTQTPRHKVTEMGQEVTMRCQPILGHNTVFWYRQTMMQGLELLAYFRNRAPLDDSGMPKDRFSAEMPDATLATLKIQPSEPRDSAVYFCASGLPRQGGTEAFFGQGTRLTVV.

V is TRBV5-1 and J is TRBJ2-1, with TRBD2 identical over 9 bases. This CDR3 region has 17 residues. Germline V gives CDR1 SGHRS, CDR2 YFSETQ. Losses at the gene ends were 4 bases for V and 7 bases for J; bases not matched to a gene: 15. CDR3 sequence: CASSVRVAGAFDNEQFF. The DNA for the CDR3 is TGCGCCAGCAGCGTGAGGGTAGCGGGGGCATTTGATAATGAGCAGTTCTTC.

This clonotype has just one count. The V call is TRBV5-1, the J call TRBJ2-7; possible D gene TRBD1, 6 bases. V was trimmed by 0 bases and J by 2 bases, leaving 9 bases between them. Germline loops: CDR1 SGHRS, CDR2 YFSETQ. CDR3 length equals 14 residues. CDR3 in DNA: TGCGCCAGCAGCTTGGACGGACAGACCTACGAGCAGTACTTC. It specifies CASSLDGQTYEQYF.

The table lists this clonotype with a few counts. The CDR3 nucleotides are TGTGCCAGCAGTTTTATTTTCGGACTAGCGGGGGGGCCGGCGGGGGAGTTCTTC. Its translation is CASSFIFGLAGGPAGEFF. This chain connects TRBV28 to TRBJ2-1, with 15 bases lining up with TRBD2. The CDR3 has 18 residues. Germline V gene data show CDR1 as MDHEN and CDR2 as SYDVKM. Losses at the gene ends were 3 bases for V and 14 bases for J; bases not matched to a gene: 17.

In this sample, this clonotype turned up once. The chain employs TRBV4-2 and TRBJ2-7, with TRBD1 matching over 7 bases. Germline loops: CDR1 LGHNA, CDR2 YNFKEQ. This CDR3 spans 17 amino acids. Losses at the gene ends were 3 bases for V and 3 bases for J; bases not matched to a gene: 14. Here the CDR3 reads CASSHKGEGRGYYEQYF. CDR3 DNA sequence: TGTGCCAGCAGCCACAAAGGGGAAGGCAGGGGGTACTACGAGCAGTACTTC.

This clonotype was detected only a few times. The J gene is TRBJ1-2, the V gene TRBV7-9; 8 positions agree with TRBD1. Trimming at V came to 4 bases and at J to 8 bases, leaving 18 bases not matched to a gene. This CDR3 is 17 amino acids long. Germline loops: CDR1 SEHNR, CDR2 FQNEAQ (reference sequence). The chain's CDR3 is CASSSTAGQGPMQGYTF. Written as DNA, the CDR3 is TGTGCCAGCAGCTCAACTGCCGGACAGGGCCCGATGCAAGGCTACACCTTC.

This clonotype was seen a handful of times. V is TRBV28 and J is TRBJ2-2, with D perhaps TRBD1 (6 bases). Germline values: CDR1 MDHEN, CDR2 SYDVKM. V lost 2 bases to trimming and J lost 5 bases, with 18 bases between them. CDR3 length equals 17 residues. DNA of the CDR3: TGTGCCAGCAGTTTACGCGGGCAGGGGAAAGGGACCGGGGAGCTGTTTTTT. Protein product: CASSLRGQGKGTGELFF.

This clonotype was seen a few times. The chain couples TRBV5-1 to TRBJ1-6, with 7 nucleotides matching TRBD1. The CDR3 has 16 amino acids. Germline values: CDR1 SGHRS, CDR2 YFSETQ. V gave up 4 bases and J gave up 5 bases; unmatched junction bases: 9. CDR3 region: CASSRQGGYDNSPLHF. CDR3 nucleotides: TGCGCCAGCAGCAGGCAAGGGGGCTATGATAATTCACCCCTCCACTTT. The variable domain in full, with the rest retrieved from reference TRBV5-1 and TRBJ1-6, is KAGVTQTPRYLIKTRGQQVTLSCSPISGHRSVSWYQQTPGQGLQFLFEYFSETQRNKGNFPGRFSGRQFSNSRSEMNVSTLELGDSALYLCASSRQGGYDNSPLHFGNGTRLTVT.

The V gene is TRBV12-3 or TRBV12-4, the J gene TRBJ2-7; D call uncertain. The CDR3 loop spans 13 amino acids. Trimming removed 3 bases at V and 2 bases at J, with 8 bases between. The CDR3 protein is CASSLSIPYEQYF. The CDR3 DNA follows: TGTGCCAGCAGTTTGAGCATCCCCTACGAGCAGTACTTC.

This clonotype was recorded a few times. J is TRBJ1-2 and V is TRBV20-1; maybe TRBD1 (5 bases). V was pared by 5 bases and J by 4 bases, with 8 bases between. There are 11 residues in the CDR3. Germline V gene data show CDR1 as DFQATT and CDR2 as SNEGSKA (reference sequence). CDR3 nucleotide sequence: TGCAGTGCTGGGGGTACCTATGGCTACACCTTC. It specifies CSAGGTYGYTF.